These 26 T cell receptor beta chains originate from one sample sequenced in a study of esophageal squamous cell carcinoma under preoperative chemotherapy. TCRdb reanalysed the PCR reads using MiXCR and keeps one entry per CDR3 protein. The sample holds roughly 30,000 distinct CDR3 sequences, roughly half seen once. Regarding time point: before preoperative PTX-NDP chemotherapy. The specimen was obtained from a patient given preoperative chemotherapy. All receptors derive from a human donor with esophageal squamous cell carcinoma. The donor label of this sample is uncertain.

This clonotype appeared many times. At one of its ends the junction is not consistent with the germline gene, which may arise from a read error. V gene TRBV6-5 combines with J gene TRBJ2-3; no definite D call. This CDR3 has 11 residues. Germline V gene data show CDR1 as MNHEY and CDR2 as SVGAGI. The CDR3 loop reads CASSNSDTQYF. The CDR3 region has the DNA TGTGCCAGCAGTAACTCAGATACGCAGTATTTT.

A note on this clonotype: One end of the junction does not line up with germline, which may come from a read error. The rearrangement uses TRBV7-6 and TRBJ2-4; 8 bases line up with TRBD2. Germline V gives CDR1 SGHVS, CDR2 FNYEAQ. The CDR3 is made up of 19 amino acids. The CDR3 loop reads CASSLGPRIRGGAQNTQYF. DNA of the CDR3: TGTGCCAGCAGCTTGGGTCCGCGCATCCGGGGGGGAGCCCAAAACACTCAGTACTTC.

This clonotype was recorded at least ten times. This sequence may be a read error, since a much larger clone differs from it by one base. This chain joins TRBV6-1 and TRBJ2-5; TRBD1 aligns across 8 bases. The V and J ends lost 6 bases and 11 bases, in that order; junction bases with no gene match: 14. This CDR3 is built from 14 residues. Per germline, CDR1 MNHNS and CDR2 SASEGT. The DNA of the CDR3 is TGTGCCAGCAGGGCCGCCCAGGGGGCGAATGAGCAGTACTTC. This sequence encodes CASRAAQGANEQYF.

V is TRBV7-8 and J is TRBJ2-3, with D tentatively TRBD1 (6 bases). V lost 5 bases to trimming and J lost 6 bases, with 12 bases between them. The germline V gene has CDR1 SGHVS and CDR2 FQNEAQ. The CDR3 consists of 13 residues. In DNA, the CDR3 is TGTGCCAGCAGCGTACAGGGTTGGGATACGCAGTATTTT. Translated: CASSVQGWDTQYF.

As concerns this clonotype: One end of the junction fails to match germline, which may point to a read error. V gene TRBV7-6 combines with J gene TRBJ2-3; 9 positions agree with TRBD2. CDR3 size: 16 residues. In germline, CDR1 is SGHVS, CDR2 FNYEAQ. The CDR3 sequence: CASSLMAGGSTDMQYF. The CDR3 DNA follows: TGTGCCAGCAGCTTAATGGCGGGGGGGAGCACAGACATGCAGTATTTC.

The chain carries TRBV7-9 and TRBJ1-2, with D uncertain. This CDR3 is 12 amino acids long. The germline V gene encodes CDR1 SEHNR and CDR2 FQNEAQ (reference sequence). V was pared by 1 base and J by 8 bases, with 8 bases between. The CDR3 sequence: CASSLDGMGYTF. The CDR3, as DNA: TGTGCCAGCAGCTTAGATGGGATGGGCTACACCTTC.

About this clonotype itself: This likely comes from a read error, as the CDR3 has no conserved phenylalanine or tryptophan at its end. Because the CDR3's place on the DNA is in doubt, the DNA is left out and the CDR3 is given as listed by TCRdb. The gene calls are TRBV19 and TRBJ2-5; the D segment call TRBD2 is taken from the table without a DNA check. The germline CDR1 and CDR2 sequences are LNHDA and SQIVND (reference sequence). Inclusive of both ends, the CDR3 amounts to 13 amino acids. The CDR3 protein is CASSSALQTTQFS.

Notes on this clonotype: This may arise from a read error, as a much more abundant clone is one base away. The rearrangement joins TRBV19 to TRBJ2-1; D might be TRBD1 (6 bases). Germline V gives CDR1 LNHDA, CDR2 SQIVND (reference sequence). Trimming took off 3 bases at V and 13 bases at J, with 22 bases between the two ends. This CDR3 has 15 amino acids. The CDR3 sequence: CASSMRRTEIETQFF. Here the CDR3 DNA reads TGTGCCAGTAGTATGAGGAGGACAGAGATCGAGACCCAGTTCTTC. The variable domain in full, completed from reference TRBV19 and TRBJ2-1, reads DGGITQSPKYLFRKEGQNVTLSCEQNLNHDAMYWYRQDPGQGLRLIYYSQIVNDFQKGDIAEGYSVSREKKESFPLTVTSAQKNPTAFYLCASSMRRTEIETQFFGPGTRLTVL.

Details on this clonotype: One end of the junction varies from germline; a read error may be responsible. The chain links TRBV7-7 to TRBJ2-5; no reliable D call. The germline CDR1 and CDR2 sequences are SSHAT and FNYEAQ (reference sequence). CDR3 length: 13 amino acids. This CDR3 is CASLPAAHNVQTF. The DNA for the CDR3 is TGTGCTAGTTTGCCAGCCGCCCACAACGTCCAGACTTTC.

This clonotype showed up many times. This chain joins TRBV7-6 and TRBJ2-1; TRBD2 agrees at 8 bases. V was pared by 5 bases and J by 13 bases, with 16 bases of the junction left unmatched. CDR1 and CDR2 (germline): SGHVS, FNYEAQ. The CDR3 has 15 amino acids. For the CDR3, the DNA is TGTGCCAGCAGCGATAACTCGGGAGGGGGGGAGACCCAGTTCTTC. It translates to CASSDNSGGGETQFF.

The chain combines TRBV6-5 with TRBJ1-2, with 8 bases identical to TRBD1. Germline CDR1 is MNHEY and CDR2 is SVGAGI. V lost 4 bases and J lost 7; bases outside the gene matches: 8. This CDR3 has 14 residues. Written as DNA, the CDR3 is TGTGCCAGCAGTTGGGCGGCAGGGGGCCGTGGCTACACCTTC. The encoded protein is CASSWAAGGRGYTF.

The table lists this clonotype with a few counts. As DNA, the CDR3 is TGTGCCACCAGGGGACTAGCGGGATTTGAGACCCAGTACTTC. It yields the protein CATRGLAGFETQYF. The V gene is TRBV15, the J gene TRBJ2-5, with 13 positions matching TRBD2. V lost 6 bases to trimming and J lost 5 bases; unmatched junction nucleotides: 3. Germline CDR1 is LNHNV and CDR2 is YYDKDF (reference sequence). The CDR3 loop spans 14 amino acids. Complete variable domain (other parts from reference TRBV15 and TRBJ2-5): DAMVIQNPRYQVTQFGKPVTLSCSQTLNHNVMYWYQQKSSQAPKLLFHYYDKDFNNEADTPDNFQSRRPNTSFCFLDIRSPGLGDTAMYLCATRGLAGFETQYFGPGTRLLVL.

V and J are TRBV19 and TRBJ1-1; unclear D gene. Looked up from germline, CDR1 is LNHDA and CDR2 is SQIVND (reference sequence). The V end was cut by 1 base, the J end by 1 base, with 4 bases between. CDR3 length: 13 residues. The CDR3 coding sequence is TGTGCCAGTAGTATAGGTACGAACACTGAAGCTTTCTTT. Translation gives CASSIGTNTEAFF.

With regard to this clonotype: This is likely a read error, given that the CDR3 carries no conserved phenylalanine or tryptophan at its end. No DNA is shown, since the ends of the CDR3 on it are uncertain; the CDR3 is the one TCRdb lists. The chain is built from TRBV7-8 and TRBJ2-5. CDR1 and CDR2 (germline): SGHVS, FQNEAQ. The CDR3 has 11 residues if both end residues are counted. CDR3 amino acids: CASSFEATWHS.

This chain joins TRBV6-1 and TRBJ2-6; D assignment may be TRBD1 or TRBD2 (5 bases each). The CDR3 sequence is 17 residues long. Germline V gene sequence: CDR1 MNHNS, CDR2 SASEGT. V was pared by 2 bases and J by 1 base, with 12 bases between. Written as DNA, the CDR3 is TGTGCCAGCAGTGAATGGGGGTCAGGGTCTGGGGCCAACGTCCTGACTTTC. Protein sequence: CASSEWGSGSGANVLTF.

About this clonotype itself: An end of the junction does not agree with germline; a read error may underlie this. The chain links TRBV7-6 to TRBJ2-3; D is tentatively TRBD1 or TRBD2 (5 bases each). CDR3 length: 16 amino acids. Germline V CDR1 and CDR2: SGHVS, FNYEAQ. The CDR3 nucleotides are TGTGCCAGCAGGGGGATCGCGGGCCGGGGCACAGATACCCAGTATTTC. Translation gives CASRGIAGRGTDTQYF. Drawing the rest from reference TRBV7-6 and TRBJ2-3, the complete variable domain is GAGVSQSPRYKVTKRGQDVALRCDPISGHVSLYWYRQALGQGPEFLTYFNYEAQQDKSGLPNDRFSAERPEGSISTLTIQRTEQRDSAMYRCASRGIAGRGTDTQYFGPGTRLTVL.

Details on this clonotype: A junction boundary mismatches the germline segment, possibly from a read error. V and J are TRBV6-1 and TRBJ2-3; perhaps TRBD2 as D (5 bases). Germline CDR1 and CDR2: MNHNS and SASEGT. The CDR3 is 15 amino acids. CDR3 sequence (DNA): TGTGCCAGGAGCCACCAGGAGGCGAGCACAGAGGCGCAGTTTTTT. Amino acids: CARSHQEASTEAQFF.

With respect to this clonotype: At one of its ends the junction is not consistent with the germline gene, which may arise from a read error. V and J are TRBV11-3 and TRBJ2-4, with D perhaps TRBD1 (6 bases). The J call is doubtful: the DNA matches TRBJ2-5 better. The length of the CDR3 is 12 residues. The germline V gene has CDR1 SGHNT and CDR2 YENEEA. Here the CDR3 DNA reads TGTGCCGGGGGCTGTGACCAGGAGACCCAGTACTTC. This codes for CAGGCDQETQYF.

This rearrangement joins TRBV15 to TRBJ2-7; TRBD2 agrees at 7 bases. Germline V gene lookup returns CDR1 LNHNV and CDR2 YYDKDF (reference sequence). The CDR3 consists of 14 residues. V was clipped by 0 bases and J by 7 bases; unmatched bases: 6. DNA of the CDR3: TGTGCCACCAGCAGAGATGCGGGGGAGGGAGAGCAGTACTTC. This codes for CATSRDAGEGEQYF.

J is TRBJ2-3 and V is TRBV11-3, with 9 bases matching TRBD1. This CDR3 region has 15 residues. CDR1 SGHNT and CDR2 YENEEA come from the germline V gene. Unmatched junction bases numbered 6, after V lost 5 bases and J lost 3 bases. The CDR3 protein is CASSTAGTGTDTQYF. The CDR3 DNA is TGTGCCAGCAGCACTGCCGGGACAGGGACAGATACGCAGTATTTT.

This clonotype appeared many times. The chain employs TRBV7-2 and TRBJ1-6, with D maybe TRBD1 (5 bases). CDR3 length equals 16 residues. Per the germline V gene, CDR1 is SGHTA and CDR2 is FQGNSA. The V end was cut by 3 bases, the J end by 7 bases, with 16 bases between. The CDR3 DNA reads TGTGCCAGCAGCTTGAGCGGGGGGGTCGGGAATTCACCCCTCCACTTT. It is translated as CASSLSGGVGNSPLHF.

This clonotype has a count of ten or more. J is TRBJ1-1 and V is TRBV6-2 or TRBV6-3; D is unresolved. V lost 6 bases to trimming and J lost 0 bases, with 11 bases between them. The CDR3 is 14 residues long. Germline CDR1 reads MNHEY; CDR2 reads SVGEGT. The CDR3 loop reads CASRPGVLNTEAFF. The CDR3 nucleotides are TGTGCCAGCAGACCGGGAGTTCTGAACACTGAAGCTTTCTTT.

This clonotype appeared a few times. A read error may be the cause here, since a much bigger clone is one base away. The J gene is TRBJ2-5, the V gene TRBV6-2 or TRBV6-3; D is uncertain. The DNA end favors TRBJ2-7, so the J call may be wrong. Germline CDR1 reads MNHEY; CDR2 reads SVGEGT. There are 14 residues in the CDR3. The chain's CDR3 is CASSYSNPRTEQYF. The DNA of the CDR3 is TGTGCCAGCAGTTACTCGAACCCCAGAACCGAGCAGTACTTC.

Note on this clonotype: Relative to the germline gene, one junction end is altered; a read error may explain this. This rearrangement joins TRBV6-1 to TRBJ2-3, with D tentatively TRBD1 (5 bases). The closer fit of TRBJ2-5 to the DNA end suggests the J call may be wrong. From germline, CDR1 is MNHNS and CDR2 SASEGT. The CDR3 is 15 amino acids. The CDR3 coding sequence is TGTGCCAGCGGGCGCACAGGCAGAGCCCAAGACACCCAGTACTTC. It yields the protein CASGRTGRAQDTQYF.

Only one count was recorded for this clonotype. A read error may explain this, as a much larger clone is one base away. The chain has TRBV5-5 and TRBJ2-4; D gene uncertain. The J call is doubtful: the DNA matches TRBJ2-1 better. This CDR3 region has 14 residues. Germline assignment: CDR1 SGHKS and CDR2 YYEKEE (reference sequence). CDR3 in amino acids: CASSLDESKNIQFF. Written as DNA, the CDR3 is TGTGCCAGCAGCTTGGACGAGAGCAAAAACATTCAGTTCTTC.

This clonotype was observed many times. The chain couples TRBV6-5 to TRBJ1-5; 7 bases match TRBD1. V trimming: 6 bases; J trimming: 0 bases; junction bases outside the gene matches: 5. The CDR3 consists of 15 residues. Germline loops: CDR1 MNHEY, CDR2 SVGAGI. CDR3 protein: CASSLQGNSNQPQHF. In nucleotides, the CDR3 is TGTGCCAGCAGCTTACAGGGGAATAGCAATCAGCCCCAGCATTTT.